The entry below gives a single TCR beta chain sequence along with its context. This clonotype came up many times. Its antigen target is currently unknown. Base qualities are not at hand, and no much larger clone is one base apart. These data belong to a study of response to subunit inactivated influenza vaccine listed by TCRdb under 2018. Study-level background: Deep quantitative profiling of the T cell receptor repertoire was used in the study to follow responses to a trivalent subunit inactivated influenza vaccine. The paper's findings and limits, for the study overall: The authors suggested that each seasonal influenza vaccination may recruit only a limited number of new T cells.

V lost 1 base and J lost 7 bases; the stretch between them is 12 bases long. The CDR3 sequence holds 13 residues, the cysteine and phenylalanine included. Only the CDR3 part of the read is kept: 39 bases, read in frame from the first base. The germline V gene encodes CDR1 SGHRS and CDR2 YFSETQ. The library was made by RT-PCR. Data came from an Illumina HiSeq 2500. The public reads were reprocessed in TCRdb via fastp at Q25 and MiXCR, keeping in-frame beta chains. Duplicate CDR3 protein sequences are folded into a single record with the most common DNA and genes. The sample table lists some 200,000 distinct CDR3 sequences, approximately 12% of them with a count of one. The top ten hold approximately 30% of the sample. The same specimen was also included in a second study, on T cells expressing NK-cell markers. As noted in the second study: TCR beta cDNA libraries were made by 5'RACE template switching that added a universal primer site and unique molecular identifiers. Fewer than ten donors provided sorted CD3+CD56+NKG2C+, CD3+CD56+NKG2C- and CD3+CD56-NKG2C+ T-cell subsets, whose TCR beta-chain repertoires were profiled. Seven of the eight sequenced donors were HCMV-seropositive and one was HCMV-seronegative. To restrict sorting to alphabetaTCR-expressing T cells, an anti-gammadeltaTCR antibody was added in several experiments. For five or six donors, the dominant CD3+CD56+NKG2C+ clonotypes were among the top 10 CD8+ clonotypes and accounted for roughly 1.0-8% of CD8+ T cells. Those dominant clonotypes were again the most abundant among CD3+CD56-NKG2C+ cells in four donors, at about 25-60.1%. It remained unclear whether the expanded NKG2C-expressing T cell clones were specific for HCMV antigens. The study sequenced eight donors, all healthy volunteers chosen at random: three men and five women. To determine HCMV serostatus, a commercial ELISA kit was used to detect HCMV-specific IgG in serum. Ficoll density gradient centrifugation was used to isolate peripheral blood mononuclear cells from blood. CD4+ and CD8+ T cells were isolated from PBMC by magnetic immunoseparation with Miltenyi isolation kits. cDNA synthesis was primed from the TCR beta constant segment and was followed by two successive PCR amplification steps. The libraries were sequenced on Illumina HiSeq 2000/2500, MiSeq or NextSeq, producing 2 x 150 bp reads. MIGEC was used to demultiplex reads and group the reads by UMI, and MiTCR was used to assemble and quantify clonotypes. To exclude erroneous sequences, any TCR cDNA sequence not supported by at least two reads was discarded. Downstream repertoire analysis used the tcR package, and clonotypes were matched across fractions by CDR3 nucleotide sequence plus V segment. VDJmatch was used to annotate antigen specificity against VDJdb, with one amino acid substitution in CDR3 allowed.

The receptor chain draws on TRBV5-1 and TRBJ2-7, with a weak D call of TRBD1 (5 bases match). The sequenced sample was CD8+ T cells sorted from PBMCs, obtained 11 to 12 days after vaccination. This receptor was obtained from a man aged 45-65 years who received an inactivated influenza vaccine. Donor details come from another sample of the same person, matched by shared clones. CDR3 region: CASSLLGQGEQYF. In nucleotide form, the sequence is TGCGCCAGCAGCTTGTTGGGCCAGGGAGAGCAGTACTTC.